This passage covers 14 T cell receptor beta chains from one sample sequenced in a study of persistence of HIV-infected CD4 T cells. Cells were stimulated nonspecifically with anti-CD3/anti-CD28 magnetic beads. CD4+ T cells upregulating both CD40 ligand and CD69 were sorted as responding cells. The antigens for these receptors are not known. The libraries were made with immunoSEQ version 4 in survey mode. Assay: immunoSEQ multiplex PCR; the TCRdb copy retains only in-frame clones and omits some. Of around 40,000 clones listed, about 89% are singletons. The source was CD4+ T cells sorted from PBMCs after roughly 20-hour stimulation, collected from a patient who received antiretroviral therapy. The receptors shown here come from an adult man with HIV who was CMV-seropositive.

This sequence joins TRBV4-2 and TRBJ1-6, with D possibly TRBD1 on 6 matching bases. CDR1 is LGHNA and CDR2 is YNFKEQ in the germline V gene. Trimming left V 0 bases short and J 9 bases short, with 12 bases between. The CDR3 runs 15 residues. CDR3 region: CASSQDDGQFSPLHF. The CDR3 DNA reads as TGTGCCAGCAGCCAAGATGACGGACAGTTTTCACCCCTCCACTTT.

The chain combines TRBV5-1 with TRBJ1-6, with D unclear. Per germline, CDR1 SGHRS and CDR2 YFSETQ. The CDR3 spans 14 residues. V was cut by 4 bases and J by 10 bases, with 15 bases left in between. The CDR3 DNA reads TGCGCCAGCAGCCCGGAGGTCGGCAGATCACCCCTCCACTTT. This translates into CASSPEVGRSPLHF.

The chain carries TRBV24-1 and TRBJ2-6; D gene unclear. Per the germline V gene, CDR1 is KGHDR and CDR2 is SFDVKD. The CDR3 loop spans 17 amino acids. V gave up 0 bases and J gave up 0 bases, with 8 bases separating them. For the CDR3, the DNA is TGTGCCACCAGTGATTTGTCCGGCAGCTCTGGGGCCAACGTCCTGACTTTC. Protein sequence: CATSDLSGSSGANVLTF.

CDR3 amino acids: CASSESTGNTEAFF. The CDR3 DNA follows: TGCGCCAGCAGTGAGTCGACAGGGAACACTGAAGCTTTCTTT. The gene calls are TRBV10-1 and TRBJ1-1; D might be TRBD1 (6 bases). Germline lookup yields CDR1 WNHNN and CDR2 SYGVQD (reference sequence). The CDR3 has 14 residues. V lost 0 bases, J lost 1 base, and 6 bases lay in between.

V and J are TRBV28 and TRBJ1-5; the match to TRBD1 covers 12 bases. The CDR3 contains 17 residues. Germline CDR1 and CDR2: MDHEN and SYDVKM. J lost 6 bases, V lost 5 bases, and 11 bases had no gene match. As DNA, the CDR3 is TGTGCCAGCAGTCCCATCAGGGGACAGGGGGCGAGTCAGCCCCAGCATTTT. Its translation is CASSPIRGQGASQPQHF. Combining the CDR3 with reference TRBV28 and TRBJ1-5 gives the whole variable domain DVKVTQSSRYLVKRTGEKVFLECVQDMDHENMFWYRQDPGLGLRLIYFSYDVKMKEKGDIPEGYSVSREKKERFSLILESASTNQTSMYLCASSPIRGQGASQPQHFGDGTRLSIL.

The chain carries TRBV10-1 and TRBJ1-1; D is possibly TRBD1 (5 bases). V lost 0 bases, J lost 7 bases, and 9 bases lay in between. The length of the CDR3 is 13 residues. Germline CDR1 is WNHNN and CDR2 is SYGVQD (reference sequence). The CDR3 bases are TGCGCCAGCAGTGAGTCTCGGGACGTTGAAGCTTTCTTT. Its translation: CASSESRDVEAFF.

This rearrangement joins TRBV29-1 to TRBJ2-5; D possibly uses TRBD1 or TRBD2 (6 bases each). The CDR3 totals 13 residues. V was clipped by 7 bases and J by 1 base, with 13 bases between them. Germline V gene lookup returns CDR1 SQVTM and CDR2 ANQGSEA. The CDR3 DNA reads as TGCAGCGGGAGGGACACCTTCCAAGAGACCCAGTACTTC. This codes for CSGRDTFQETQYF. Full variable domain (remainder filled in from reference TRBV29-1 and TRBJ2-5): SAVISQKPSRDICQRGTSLTIQCQVDSQVTMMFWYRQQPGQSLTLIATANQGSEATYESGFVIDKFPISRPNLTFSTLTVSNMSPEDSSIYLCSGRDTFQETQYFGPGTRLLVL.

V gene TRBV12-3 or TRBV12-4 combines with J gene TRBJ2-3; no firm D call. Trimming pared 3 bases from V and 7 bases from J, leaving 11 bases between. This CDR3 is 13 amino acids long. CDR3: CASSFDIKNTQYF. The CDR3 DNA follows: TGTGCCAGCAGTTTCGACATTAAGAATACGCAGTATTTT.

The chain has TRBV12-3 or TRBV12-4 and TRBJ1-2; D not resolved. The CDR3 loop spans 13 amino acids. V was cut by 6 bases and J by 4 bases, with 12 bases left in between. The CDR3 coding sequence is TGTGCCAGCAGCCTACGGGATCTCTATGGCTACACCTTC. It encodes CASSLRDLYGYTF.

CDR3 DNA sequence: TGCGCCAGCAGCTCAGGGACCGCCGAAGGCTACACCTTC. It specifies CASSSGTAEGYTF. This chain connects TRBV5-1 to TRBJ1-2; possible D gene TRBD1, 5 bases. From germline, CDR1 is SGHRS and CDR2 YFSETQ. The CDR3 loop spans 13 amino acids. Between the trimmed V and J ends, which lost 3 bases and 8 bases, there was a span of 14 bases.

This rearrangement joins TRBV18 to TRBJ1-5; D is ambiguous. This CDR3 contains 13 residues. The V and J ends lost 5 bases and 5 bases respectively, with 10 bases between them. Germline V gene data show CDR1 as KGHSH and CDR2 as LQKENI. CDR3 DNA: TGTGCCAGCTCATTTCTAAGGGATCAGCCCCAGCATTTT. Protein sequence: CASSFLRDQPQHF.

In its sample, this clone was seen once. The chain joins TRBV27 to TRBJ2-7; the D gene is possibly TRBD2 (6 bases). The CDR3 consists of 14 residues. The germline V gene has CDR1 MNHEY and CDR2 SMNVEV (reference sequence). Trimming shortened V by 6 bases and J by 0 bases, and 12 bases separated the two germline ends. The CDR3 loop is CASRWDFSSYEQYF. The CDR3 coding sequence is TGTGCCAGCAGATGGGACTTCAGCTCCTACGAGCAGTACTTC.

The gene calls are TRBV2 and TRBJ1-2, with 8 bases that match TRBD1. The V segment lost 6 bases and the J segment 8 bases; nucleotides outside the gene matches: 8. The length of the CDR3 is 13 residues. Per germline, CDR1 SNHLY and CDR2 FYNNEI. The chain's CDR3 is CASRAGQDDGYTF. The DNA of the CDR3 is TGTGCCAGCAGGGCGGGACAGGACGACGGCTACACCTTC.

This clone was seen more than once but under ten times. The chain is built from TRBV6-4 and TRBJ2-3, with TRBD2 matching over 10 bases. The ends lost 5 bases at V and 1 base at J; junction bases unmatched: 3. Germline CDR1 is MRHNA and CDR2 is SNTAGT. The CDR3 runs to 15 residues. The CDR3 bases are TGTGCCAGCAGTTTCGGGACTAGCGGCACAGATACGCAGTATTTT. Protein sequence: CASSFGTSGTDTQYF.